The rows below give T cell receptor beta chains drawn from one sample of a study of T cell responses to AZD1222 COVID-19 vaccine. The repertoire was sequenced with immunoSEQ multiplex PCR; TCRdb's copy has only in-frame clones and lacks some. The sample carries about 110,000 clones, roughly 90% recorded once. The source material was peripheral blood, sampled on day 0 of AZD1222 vaccination. Receptors originate from an adult in good health. Both conserved end residues are part of each CDR3. The order of the fields is D gene, J gene, V gene, clone size, CDR3 DNA, CDR3 protein. The D gene is left open where the match is weak. Expanded clones get a size class; other rows say once, few or many, or leave the size out.

d_gene: TRBD1; j_gene: TRBJ1-2; v_gene: TRBV12-3/TRBV12-4; abundance: once; CDR3nt: TGTGCCAGCAGCCCGACAGGGGGCAGGGGCTACACCTTC; CDR3aa: CASSPTGGRGYTF
d_gene: NA; j_gene: TRBJ2-2; v_gene: TRBV7-3; abundance: once; CDR3nt: TGTGCCAGCAGCCCTCGTCACACCGGGGAGCTGTTTTTT; CDR3aa: CASSPRHTGELFF
d_gene: NA; j_gene: TRBJ2-2; v_gene: TRBV6-5; abundance: NA; CDR3nt: TGTGCCAGCAAGGACAGCCTCTGGACCGGGGAGCTGTTTTTT; CDR3aa: CASKDSLWTGELFF
d_gene: TRBD2; j_gene: TRBJ2-3; v_gene: TRBV4-3; abundance: few; CDR3nt: TGCGCCAGCAGCCAAATGCTAGCGGGCACAGATACGCAGTATTTT; CDR3aa: CASSQMLAGTDTQYF
d_gene: TRBD2; j_gene: TRBJ2-1; v_gene: TRBV9; abundance: NA; CDR3nt: TGTGCCAGCAGCTCCCGCGCTAGCGGGGGGGCAAGGCAGTTCTTC; CDR3aa: CASSSRASGGARQFF
d_gene: NA; j_gene: TRBJ1-2; v_gene: TRBV5-1; abundance: NA; CDR3nt: TGCGCCAGCAGCTTGGGTGGGGGCGACGGCTACACCTTC; CDR3aa: CASSLGGGDGYTF
d_gene: NA; j_gene: TRBJ2-7; v_gene: TRBV25-1; abundance: once; CDR3nt: TGTGCCAGCAGTGAGGAGGGAGGTACCTTATACGAGCAGTACTTC; CDR3aa: CASSEEGGTLYEQYF
d_gene: NA; j_gene: TRBJ1-3; v_gene: TRBV4-3; abundance: NA; CDR3nt: TGCGCCAGCAGTCGAGGGGTAGCTGGAAACACCATATATTTT; CDR3aa: CASSRGVAGNTIYF
d_gene: TRBD1; j_gene: TRBJ1-1; v_gene: TRBV7-3; abundance: NA; CDR3nt: TGTGCCAGCAGCCCGTCAGGGGGGCGAGCTTTCTTT; CDR3aa: CASSPSGGRAFF
d_gene: NA; j_gene: TRBJ2-1; v_gene: TRBV20-1; abundance: NA; CDR3nt: TGCAGTGCTAGAGGCCCCAATGAGCAGTTCTTC; CDR3aa: CSARGPNEQFF
d_gene: NA; j_gene: TRBJ1-1; v_gene: TRBV28; abundance: NA; CDR3nt: TGTGCCAGCAGTTTAGGGGGGCGCCCGACTGAAGCTTTCTTT; CDR3aa: CASSLGGRPTEAFF
d_gene: TRBD1; j_gene: TRBJ1-2; v_gene: TRBV7-8; abundance: NA; CDR3nt: TGTGCCAGCAGCCCGATAGGGGAGGGACAGGTCTATGGCTACACCTTC; CDR3aa: CASSPIGEGQVYGYTF
d_gene: NA; j_gene: TRBJ2-5; v_gene: TRBV5-6; abundance: NA; CDR3nt: TGTGCCAGCAGCTTGGTCTCGGAGACCCAGTACTTC; CDR3aa: CASSLVSETQYF
d_gene: TRBD2; j_gene: TRBJ2-1; v_gene: TRBV4-2; abundance: NA; CDR3nt: TGTGCCAGCAGCCAAGGGTTTGGGAGCGGGAGAGGCGACAATGAGCAGTTCTTC; CDR3aa: CASSQGFGSGRGDNEQFF
d_gene: NA; j_gene: TRBJ1-1; v_gene: TRBV4-3; abundance: NA; CDR3nt: TGCGCCAGCAGCCAACCCGGGACTCGAGCTTTCTTT; CDR3aa: CASSQPGTRAFF
d_gene: TRBD2; j_gene: TRBJ2-5; v_gene: TRBV9; abundance: NA; CDR3nt: TGTGCCAGCAGCCCGCGGGGGGGCCCGGGAGAGACCCAGTACTTC; CDR3aa: CASSPRGGPGETQYF